A single sample is the source of the 13 T cell receptor beta chains below, sequenced in a study of cytomegalovirus exposure and HLA in healthy donors. Researchers ran the PCR with 60 Vbeta and 13 Jbeta primers. Measured with immunoSEQ multiplex PCR; TCRdb has only the in-frame clones, and not every one. The repertoire includes over 150,000 clones, about four fifths of them detected once, and 1% sits in the top ten. Sequences were obtained from PBMCs. All receptors derive from a woman aged 45-60 years in good health and CMV-seropositive.

This clone has more than one count but fewer than ten. V usage is TRBV7-9 and J usage is TRBJ2-2; 7 nucleotides align to TRBD2. Losses at the gene ends were 8 bases for V and 0 bases for J; bases not matched to a gene: 3. Germline values: CDR1 SEHNR, CDR2 FQNEAQ (reference sequence). The CDR3 has 14 amino acids. DNA for the CDR3: TGTGCCAGCTTTGGGGGGGCGAACACCGGGGAGCTGTTTTTT. Translated: CASFGGANTGELFF.

This chain links TRBV9 with TRBJ1-1; D call uncertain. The CDR3 loop spans 13 amino acids. Germline V lookup: CDR1 SGDLS, CDR2 YYNGEE. V lost 4 bases and J lost 1, with 8 bases in between. For the CDR3, the DNA is TGTGCCAGCAGCAACACCTGGAACACTGAAGCTTTCTTT. Amino acid sequence: CASSNTWNTEAFF.

This sequence joins TRBV10-3 and TRBJ2-4; 10 positions match TRBD1. Germline V lookup: CDR1 ENHRY, CDR2 SYGVKD. Trimming removed 1 base from V and 9 bases from J; junction bases left unmatched: 12. The CDR3 runs to 17 residues. The CDR3 nucleotides are TGTGCCATCAGTGAGTTAACCGGGACAGGGGAAAGGAGCATTCAGTACTTC. Its protein product is CAISELTGTGERSIQYF.

V is TRBV4-2 and J is TRBJ2-5; 16 nucleotides agree with TRBD2. Germline V gene sequence: CDR1 LGHNA, CDR2 YNFKEQ. The J segment lost 2 bases and the V segment lost 4 bases, leaving 10 bases of the junction unmatched. This CDR3 region has 19 residues. DNA for the CDR3: TGTGCCAGCAGCCTCCGGGGAGGGACTAGCGGGAGGGGACAAGAGACCCAGTACTTC. Encoded protein: CASSLRGGTSGRGQETQYF.

To note about this clone: The sample contains more than one DNA sequence encoding this CDR3. The V call is TRBV2, the J call TRBJ2-1, with D tentatively TRBD2 (5 bases). Trimming removed 4 bases at V and 2 bases at J, with 12 bases between. Germline values: CDR1 SNHLY, CDR2 FYNNEI. The CDR3 is 15 amino acids. CDR3 region: CASSANGGTYNEQFF. The CDR3 DNA is TGTGCCAGCAGTGCGAACGGAGGAACCTACAATGAGCAGTTCTTC.

The chain combines TRBV7-2 with TRBJ1-3; D gene ambiguous. The CDR3 has 16 residues. With 3 bases removed from V and 3 bases from J, the gap between germline ends came to 15 bases. CDR1 is SGHTA, CDR2 FQGNSA, per germline. CDR3 in amino acids: CASSFYDSHVGNTIYF. CDR3 sequence (DNA): TGTGCCAGCAGCTTTTATGACTCGCACGTTGGAAACACCATATATTTT.

The CDR3 DNA reads as TGTGCCAGCAACATGGGGACTGGGACAGAGAACACCGGGGAGCTGTTTTTT. Amino acids: CASNMGTGTENTGELFF. This chain uses TRBV9 with TRBJ2-2; TRBD1 might be the D (7 bases). Germline CDR1 SGDLS, CDR2 YYNGEE. Between the trimmed V and J ends, which lost 6 bases and 1 base, there was a span of 19 bases. This CDR3 is built from 17 residues.

The rearrangement uses TRBV27 and TRBJ2-3; 9 bases match TRBD1. V lost 5 bases to trimming and J lost 6 bases; unmatched junction nucleotides: 12. Germline V lookup: CDR1 MNHEY, CDR2 SMNVEV (reference sequence). The CDR3 runs to 16 residues. DNA for the CDR3: TGTGCCAGCAGTCGTTACCGGGACAGGGTCCCCGATACGCAGTATTTT. It yields the protein CASSRYRDRVPDTQYF.

The V and J genes are TRBV28 and TRBJ2-7, with 9 bases matching TRBD2. CDR1 is MDHEN, CDR2 SYDVKM, per germline. This CDR3 has 14 amino acids. J gave up 3 bases and V 6 bases, and 6 bases lay outside the gene matches. Here the CDR3 DNA reads TGTGCCAGCAGACTAGCGGGTGAGGGCTACGAGCAGTACTTC. Protein: CASRLAGEGYEQYF.

The gene calls are TRBV27 and TRBJ2-2, with 14 bases matching TRBD2. The CDR3 loop spans 18 amino acids. J was trimmed by 6 bases and V by 7 bases; bases with no gene match: 13. Germline assignment: CDR1 MNHEY and CDR2 SMNVEV (reference sequence). The CDR3 loop is CASTTRSLTSGRAGELFF. CDR3 in DNA: TGTGCCAGCACCACCAGGTCCCTGACTAGCGGGAGGGCCGGGGAGCTGTTTTTT.

J is TRBJ2-2 and V is TRBV14; 11 bases match TRBD2. After removal of 0 bases from V and 6 bases from J, the junction contained 12 bases not matched to a gene. This CDR3 is built from 19 residues. Germline CDR1 SGHDN, CDR2 FVKESK. CDR3 coding DNA: TGTGCCAGCAGCCAAGATAACGTGTGGCTAGCGGGAGGAGCCGGGGAGCTGTTTTTT. Protein: CASSQDNVWLAGGAGELFF.

The rearrangement links TRBV7-2 to TRBJ1-2; D not resolved. The germline gives CDR1 SGHTA, CDR2 FQGNSA. This CDR3 contains 12 residues. Trimming took off 2 bases at V and 13 bases at J, with 14 bases between the two ends. Written as DNA, the CDR3 is TGTGCCAGCAGCTTAAGCGAGGTGATGAGCACCTTC. It yields the protein CASSLSEVMSTF.

This clone appeared once. This chain joins TRBV19 and TRBJ2-5; D might be TRBD1 (6 bases). This CDR3 comprises 19 residues. V was cut by 3 bases and J by 5 bases, with 28 bases left in between. CDR1 and CDR2 from the germline V gene are LNHDA and SQIVND (reference sequence). As DNA, the CDR3 is TGTGCCAGTAGTATTCCCATGCAACCTCCGGGACATTCGTGCGAGACCCAGTACTTC. Protein: CASSIPMQPPGHSCETQYF.